Presented here are 12 T cell receptor beta chains from one specimen sequenced in a study of blood T cell repertoires in COVID-19. Sequencing used immunoSEQ multiplex PCR; TCRdb keeps in-frame clones, though not all of them. The table includes approximately 290,000 clones, around 81% detected once. Source material: peripheral blood. The receptors here all came from a person between 65 and 79 years old with COVID-19, enrolled during active disease.

The chain combines TRBV4-2 with TRBJ2-4; unclear D gene. Germline V gives CDR1 LGHNA, CDR2 YNFKEQ. The CDR3 is 17 residues long. Trimming removed 4 bases at V and 9 bases at J, with 25 bases between. CDR3 coding DNA: TGTGCCAGCAGCCCCCCAGCGCGGTTGAATCCCCCAGCCATTCAGTACTTC. This codes for CASSPPARLNPPAIQYF.

The rearrangement uses TRBV21-1 and TRBJ1-2. TRBV21-1 is designated a pseudogene. This CDR3 is 15 amino acids long. CDR3: CASRKEPRPIYGYTF. CDR3 bases: TGTGCCAGTAGAAAGGAGCCACGGCCCATCTATGGCTACACCTTC.

This rearrangement joins TRBV29-1 to TRBJ1-2; 7 bases fit TRBD1. Looked up from germline, CDR1 is SQVTM and CDR2 is ANQGSEA. V gave up 6 bases and J gave up 6 bases; unmatched junction bases: 7. The CDR3 has 12 amino acids. Here the CDR3 DNA reads TGCAGCGTGACAGGGTATCGAAATGGCTACACCTTC. This codes for CSVTGYRNGYTF.

The V call is TRBV19, the J call TRBJ1-1; weak D call: TRBD1 (6 bases). With 6 bases removed from V and 3 bases from J, the gap between germline ends came to 20 bases. This CDR3 contains 16 residues. The V gene's germline CDR1 is LNHDA and CDR2 SQIVND (reference sequence). CDR3 coding DNA: TGTGCCAGTAGCAAACAGACAGGACCTTCCTACACTGAAGCTTTCTTT. As protein: CASSKQTGPSYTEAFF.

The V and J genes are TRBV13 and TRBJ1-3; TRBD1 is a possible D gene (5 bases). Trimming stripped 5 bases from V and 0 bases from J, with 11 bases between. Germline V CDR1 and CDR2: PRHDT, FYEKMQ (reference sequence). The CDR3 runs to 15 residues. CDR3 sequence reads: CASSPRQNSGNTIYF. Here the CDR3 DNA reads TGTGCCAGCAGCCCGAGACAGAACTCTGGAAACACCATATATTTT.

The V gene is TRBV29-1, the J gene TRBJ2-7; unclear D gene. CDR1 SQVTM and CDR2 ANQGSEA come from the germline V gene. This CDR3 has 10 residues. Trimming left V 4 bases short and J 3 bases short, with 4 bases between. The CDR3 region has the DNA TGCAGCGTTGCGAGCTACGAGCAGTACTTC. This sequence encodes CSVASYEQYF.

The chain employs TRBV12-3 or TRBV12-4 and TRBJ2-3; D is uncertain. The CDR3 spans 12 residues. V dropped 6 bases and J dropped 0 bases, with 4 bases sitting between them. CDR3 sequence reads: CASRSSTDTQYF. DNA for the CDR3: TGTGCCAGCAGGTCTAGCACAGATACGCAGTATTTT.

Note on this clone: Other DNA sequences from this sample encode an identical CDR3 as well. J is TRBJ1-1 and V is TRBV11-2; a weak D match, TRBD1 (6 bases). The ends were cut back, 5 bases at V and 0 bases at J, with 10 bases in the middle. CDR1 is SGHAT and CDR2 is FQNNGV in the germline V gene. The CDR3 is 14 amino acids. The CDR3 DNA is TGTGCCAGCAGCCTCGGACAGATGAACACTGAAGCTTTCTTT. Encoded protein: CASSLGQMNTEAFF.

In the case of this clone: Because the CDR3 is missing its conserved closing phenylalanine or tryptophan, this is likely a read error. V is TRBV15 and J is TRBJ1-1, with D maybe TRBD1 (6 bases). The CDR3 length is 15 residues. Germline CDR1 and CDR2: LNHNV and YYDKDF (reference sequence). V lost 3 bases and J 5 bases, leaving 16 bases between the germline ends. CDR3 DNA sequence: TGTGCCACCAGCAGTGACAGGAATGCGGAAACTGAAGCTTTCTCT. Protein sequence: CATSSDRNAETEAFS.

V usage is TRBV7-8 and J usage is TRBJ2-1; 7 nucleotides agree with TRBD2. V shed 5 bases, J shed 9 bases, and the junction held 13 bases outside the gene matches. In germline, CDR1 is SGHVS, CDR2 FQNEAQ. The length of the CDR3 is 15 residues. The CDR3 DNA follows: TGTGCCAGCAGCGTATTAGGACTAGGGGAGGGTGAGCAGTTCTTC. This encodes CASSVLGLGEGEQFF.

CDR3 in DNA: TGTGCCAGCAGCTTTTCCTCGTCAGGCCCTAGCACAGATACGCAGTATTTT. This sequence encodes CASSFSSSGPSTDTQYF. V gene TRBV3-1 (or the pseudogene TRBV3-2) combines with J gene TRBJ2-3; D not certain. Trimming pared 5 bases from V and 0 bases from J, leaving 18 bases between. CDR1 and CDR2 (germline): LGHDT, YNNKEL (reference sequence). The CDR3 is made up of 17 amino acids.

The CDR3 spells CASSLGLNNEQFF. The CDR3 nucleotides read TGTGCCAGCAGCTTAGGGCTCAACAATGAGCAGTTCTTC. The chain links TRBV7-3 to TRBJ2-1, with unresolved D. The CDR3 contains 13 residues. The germline V gene encodes CDR1 SGHTA and CDR2 FQGTGA. V was cut by 2 bases and J by 5 bases, with 7 bases left in between.